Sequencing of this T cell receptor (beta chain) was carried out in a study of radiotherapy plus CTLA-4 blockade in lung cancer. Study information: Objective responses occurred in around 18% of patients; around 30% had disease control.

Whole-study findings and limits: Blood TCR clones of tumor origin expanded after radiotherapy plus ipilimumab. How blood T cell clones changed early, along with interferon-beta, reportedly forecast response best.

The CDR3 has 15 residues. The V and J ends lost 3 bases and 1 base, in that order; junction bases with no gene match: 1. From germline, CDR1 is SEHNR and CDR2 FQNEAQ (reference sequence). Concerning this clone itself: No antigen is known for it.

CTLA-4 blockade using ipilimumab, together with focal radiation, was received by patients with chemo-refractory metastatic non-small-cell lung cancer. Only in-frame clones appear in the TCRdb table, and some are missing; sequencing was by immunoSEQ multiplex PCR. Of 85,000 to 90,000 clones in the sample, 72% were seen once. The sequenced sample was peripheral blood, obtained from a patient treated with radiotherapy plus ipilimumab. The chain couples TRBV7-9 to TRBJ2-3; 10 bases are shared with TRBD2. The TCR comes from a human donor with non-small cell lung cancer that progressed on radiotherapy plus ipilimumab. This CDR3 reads CASSFLAGGTDTQYF. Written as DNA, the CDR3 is TGTGCCAGCAGCTTTCTAGCGGGAGGCACAGATACGCAGTATTTT.